This T cell receptor (beta chain) emerged from a study of blood T cells in healthy people across ages. Study findings and constraints: Unsorted PBMCs blocked a conclusive comparison of naive and antigen-experienced cells. Both higher diversity and more naive CD4+ cells marked long-lived donors when set against aged donors.

Whenever a sample was processed, at least 6 million PBMCs were isolated. This clonotype was counted at least ten times. Its specificity is not known. At one end the junction does not follow the germline gene, possibly because of a read error. Through a sample-barcoded 5' primer and a J-beta primer mix, a second PCR was run for roughly 6 to 11 cycles. The template-switch adaptor, which had 12 random nucleotides, put a tag on each cDNA molecule. A single record per CDR3 protein comes from TCRdb applying MiXCR to the 5' RACE reads. The data show 700,000 to 850,000 distinct CDR3 sequences, with 30% to 45% seen just once and approximately 12% held by the top ten. There are 16 residues in the CDR3.

The receptor was derived from a man younger than 35 in good health. Sequenced: blood. The chain joins TRBV12-3 or TRBV12-4 to TRBJ1-2, with 12 bases fitting TRBD1. CDR3: CASTLLGTGGHYGYTF. CDR3 nucleotide sequence: TGTGCCAGCACTTTACTTGGGACAGGGGGCCACTATGGCTACACCTTC.